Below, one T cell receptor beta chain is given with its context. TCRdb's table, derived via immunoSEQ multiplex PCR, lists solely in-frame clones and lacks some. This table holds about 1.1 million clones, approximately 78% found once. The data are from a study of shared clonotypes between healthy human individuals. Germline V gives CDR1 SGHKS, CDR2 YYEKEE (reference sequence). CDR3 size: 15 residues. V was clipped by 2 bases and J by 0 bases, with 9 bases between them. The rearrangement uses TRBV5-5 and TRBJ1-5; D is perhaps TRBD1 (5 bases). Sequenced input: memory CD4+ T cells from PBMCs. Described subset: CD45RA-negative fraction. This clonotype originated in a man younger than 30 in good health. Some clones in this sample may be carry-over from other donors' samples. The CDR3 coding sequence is TGTGCCAGCAGCTTCCGGGGGTATAGCAATCAGCCCCAGCATTTT. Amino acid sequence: CASSFRGYSNQPQHF.